The present TCR beta chain was sequenced within a study of T cell repertoires in cytomegalovirus infection. Germline CDR1 is SGHAT and CDR2 is FQNNGV. V shed 4 bases, J shed 4 bases, and the junction held 9 bases outside the gene matches. The CDR3 covers 16 residues. MiXCR was run by TCRdb on the reads, yielding one entry per CDR3 protein. The top ten hold around 19% of the sample, which has approximately 300,000 distinct CDR3 sequences, about 29% seen once. This clonotype was seen a handful of times. Antigen specificity is unknown. The sequence was obtained from a human donor in good health (CMV status not recorded). Some clones in this sample may be carry-over from other donors' samples. The chain links TRBV11-2 to TRBJ1-2, with 10 positions matching TRBD1. The material was cultured PBMCs, obtained from culture after CMV antigen stimulation. CDR3 DNA sequence: TGTGCCAGCAGCTCGATTAGGGGACAGGGGTCCTATGGCTACACCTTC. It yields the protein CASSSIRGQGSYGYTF. The whole variable domain, filled in from reference TRBV11-2 and TRBJ1-2, reads EAGVAQSPRYKIIEKRQSVAFWCNPISGHATLYWYQQILGQGPKLLIQFQNNGVVDDSQLPKDRFSAERLKGVDSTLKIQPAKLEDSAVYLCASSSIRGQGSYGYTFGSGTRLTVV.